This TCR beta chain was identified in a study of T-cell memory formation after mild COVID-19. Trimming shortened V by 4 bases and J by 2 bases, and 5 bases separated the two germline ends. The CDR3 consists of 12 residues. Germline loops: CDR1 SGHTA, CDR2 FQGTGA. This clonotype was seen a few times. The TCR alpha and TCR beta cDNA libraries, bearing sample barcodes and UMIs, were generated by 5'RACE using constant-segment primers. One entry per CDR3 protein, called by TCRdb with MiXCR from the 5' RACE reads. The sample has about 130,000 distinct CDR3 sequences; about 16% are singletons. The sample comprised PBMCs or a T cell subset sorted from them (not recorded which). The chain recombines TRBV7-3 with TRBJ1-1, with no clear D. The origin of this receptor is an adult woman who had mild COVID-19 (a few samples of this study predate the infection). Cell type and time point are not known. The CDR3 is CASSSYNTEAFF. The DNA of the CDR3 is TGTGCCAGCAGCTCATATAACACTGAAGCTTTCTTT. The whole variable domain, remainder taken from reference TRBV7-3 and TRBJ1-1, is GAGVSQTPSNKVTEKGKYVELRCDPISGHTALYWYRQSLGQGPEFLIYFQGTGAADDSGLPNDRFFAVRPEGSVSTLKIQRTERGDSAVYLCASSSYNTEAFFGQGTRLTVV.